One sample yielded the 18 T cell receptor beta chains listed below, sequenced in a study of beta chain features in type 1 diabetes. The sequenced template was cDNA made from the entire isolated RNA. The data were produced by immunoSEQ multiplex PCR, yet TCRdb's version contains in-frame clones alone and is incomplete. The repertoire holds roughly 150,000 clones, with 11% as singletons. Sequencing was done on a sample of central memory CD4+ T cells from blood. These receptors all come from a man between 18 and 29 years old in good health.

This clone was observed a few times. CDR3 bases: TGTGCCAGCAGACCAGACAGCCACACAGAGACCCAGTACTTC. Protein product: CASRPDSHTETQYF. J is TRBJ2-5 and V is TRBV7-9; D is possibly TRBD1 (5 bases). The CDR3 extends over 14 amino acids. Germline V lookup: CDR1 SEHNR, CDR2 FQNEAQ (reference sequence). V lost 6 bases to trimming and J lost 4 bases, with 15 bases between them.

The chain couples TRBV6-5 to TRBJ1-1; D is undetermined. The CDR3 has 13 amino acids. With 2 bases removed from V and 4 bases from J, the gap between germline ends came to 8 bases. Germline lookup yields CDR1 MNHEY and CDR2 SVGAGI. The CDR3 nucleotides are TGTGCCAGCAGTTACGGGGTACGCACTGAAGCTTTCTTT. Amino acid sequence: CASSYGVRTEAFF.

The genes are TRBV6-6 and TRBJ1-6; 7 bases align to TRBD1. The CDR3 has 15 amino acids. The germline V gene has CDR1 MNHNY and CDR2 SVGAGI (reference sequence). V lost 7 bases, J lost 7 bases, and 10 bases stayed unmatched. This CDR3 reads CASKPNRGDNSPLHF. The CDR3 DNA is TGTGCCAGCAAGCCCAACAGGGGCGACAATTCACCCCTCCACTTT.

This clone is medium-sized by share. The CDR3 coding sequence is TGCGCCAGCAGCCAAGATCACCAAATATTTAAGCCGCAGTTCTTC. It yields the protein CASSQDHQIFKPQFF. V and J are TRBV4-3 and TRBJ2-1; D gene ambiguous. Trimming took off 0 bases at V and 12 bases at J, with 18 bases between the two ends. Germline V gene sequence: CDR1 LGHNA, CDR2 YSLEER. CDR3 length: 15 amino acids.

This chain connects TRBV2 to TRBJ2-3; D is undetermined. Germline V CDR1 and CDR2: SNHLY, FYNNEI. Trimming cost V 6 bases and J 0 bases, with 10 bases left between them. CDR3 length: 14 residues. The CDR3 spells CASRVTPSTDTQYF. The DNA for the CDR3 is TGTGCCAGCAGAGTCACCCCTAGCACAGATACGCAGTATTTT.

There are a few counts of this clone. V usage is TRBV9 and J usage is TRBJ1-2; D may be TRBD1 (5 bases). This CDR3 is 14 amino acids long. Deletions cut 0 bases from V and 7 bases from J, with 13 bases between. CDR1 is SGDLS and CDR2 is YYNGEE in the germline V gene. The CDR3 DNA reads TGTGCCAGCAGCGTAGCTTCGGGGGATGGTGGCTACACCTTC. Its protein product is CASSVASGDGGYTF.

This clone was seen more than once but under ten times. The rearrangement links TRBV7-2 to TRBJ2-2; 11 bases are shared with TRBD1. Losses at the gene ends were 6 bases for V and 4 bases for J; bases not matched to a gene: 1. The CDR3 is made up of 14 amino acids. Germline V gene sequence: CDR1 SGHTA, CDR2 FQGNSA. CDR3: CASRGQGGTGELFF. CDR3 nucleotides: TGTGCCAGCAGGGGACAGGGGGGCACCGGGGAGCTGTTTTTT. The variable domain in full, completed from reference TRBV7-2 and TRBJ2-2, reads GAGVSQSPSNKVTEKGKDVELRCDPISGHTALYWYRQSLGQGLEFLIYFQGNSAPDKSGLPSDRFSAERTGGSVSTLTIQRTQQEDSAVYLCASRGQGGTGELFFGEGSRLTVL.

The chain has TRBV6-6 and TRBJ2-3; 8 bases map to TRBD1. The V and J ends lost 6 bases and 2 bases, in that order; junction bases with no gene match: 4. Germline V lookup: CDR1 MNHNY, CDR2 SVGAGI (reference sequence). This CDR3 is built from 14 residues. The CDR3 DNA follows: TGTGCCAGCAGCCAGGACAGGGTCACAGATACGCAGTATTTT. The encoded protein is CASSQDRVTDTQYF.

This sequence joins TRBV6-5 and TRBJ1-5, with unresolved D. Trimming took off 5 bases at V and 8 bases at J, with 10 bases between the two ends. CDR1 is MNHEY, CDR2 SVGAGI, per germline. This CDR3 has 12 residues. This chain's CDR3 is CASSNTGKPQHF. The DNA of the CDR3 is TGTGCCAGCAGTAATACCGGGAAGCCCCAGCATTTT.

The V call is TRBV10-3, the J call TRBJ2-3, with TRBD2 as a possible D gene (5 bases). The CDR3 is 13 residues long. V was clipped by 11 bases and J by 1 base, with 13 bases between them. Germline assignment: CDR1 ENHRY and CDR2 SYGVKD. For the CDR3, the DNA is TGTGCCGCCTCGAGGGAGCGCACAGATACGCAGTATTTT. Protein product: CAASRERTDTQYF.

This clone has more than one count but fewer than ten. Here the CDR3 reads CASSLAIGLTGYTF. The CDR3 coding sequence is TGCGCCAGCAGCTTGGCAATTGGTCTTACTGGCTACACCTTC. J is TRBJ1-2 and V is TRBV5-1; unclear D gene. The CDR3 length is 14 residues. Trimming took off 0 bases at V and 7 bases at J, with 13 bases between the two ends. The germline V gene encodes CDR1 SGHRS and CDR2 YFSETQ.

This clone was observed a handful of times. The chain couples TRBV5-1 to TRBJ2-7; 8 bases map to TRBD1. This CDR3 contains 15 residues. Looked up from germline, CDR1 is SGHRS and CDR2 is YFSETQ. The V and J ends lost 2 bases and 3 bases, in that order; junction bases with no gene match: 7. CDR3 in DNA: TGCGCCAGCAGCTTCTCCGGGACAGGCGGCTACGAGCAGTACTTC. Protein product: CASSFSGTGGYEQYF.

Written as DNA, the CDR3 is TGTGCCAGCAGCCTCGGCCGGGTGGAGGAGACCCAGTACTTC. Its translation is CASSLGRVEETQYF. This chain joins TRBV5-4 and TRBJ2-5, with D uncertain. CDR1 SGHNT and CDR2 YYREEE come from the germline V gene (reference sequence). The CDR3 sequence is 14 residues long. V was clipped by 4 bases and J by 5 bases, with 15 bases between them.

In DNA form, the CDR3 reads TGTGCCAGCAGCCTAACGGGTGGGACACGGGCCAACGTCCTGACTTTC. It yields the protein CASSLTGGTRANVLTF. The chain links TRBV7-8 to TRBJ2-6; perhaps TRBD1 as D (6 bases). V dropped 5 bases and J dropped 5 bases, with 16 bases sitting between them. The CDR3 consists of 16 residues. CDR1 is SGHVS, CDR2 FQNEAQ, per germline.

This clone was seen many times. The chain couples TRBV7-8 to TRBJ2-1; possible D gene TRBD2, 5 bases. This CDR3 spans 15 amino acids. The V end lost 1 base, the J end lost 5 bases, and 12 bases lay between the germline ends. Germline V lookup: CDR1 SGHVS, CDR2 FQNEAQ. The CDR3: CASSLGVATNNEQFF. The CDR3 bases are TGTGCCAGCAGCTTAGGAGTAGCGACTAACAATGAGCAGTTCTTC.

This clone was seen only a few times. This chain joins TRBV29-1 and TRBJ1-2; 10 bases are shared with TRBD1. V shed 6 bases and J 7 bases; nucleotides not matched to a gene: 11. The length of the CDR3 is 14 residues. Germline V CDR1 and CDR2: SQVTM, ANQGSEA. The CDR3 spells CSVPRDRGIFGYTF. The CDR3 DNA reads TGCAGCGTACCCCGGGACAGGGGTATCTTTGGCTACACCTTC.

The chain couples TRBV7-2 to TRBJ2-1; D uncertain. Germline CDR1 and CDR2: SGHTA and FQGNSA. The V end was cut by 1 base, the J end by 0 bases, with 7 bases between. The length of the CDR3 is 15 residues. The CDR3 sequence: CASSLEPSSYNEQFF. CDR3 DNA sequence: TGTGCCAGCAGCTTAGAGCCTAGCTCCTACAATGAGCAGTTCTTC.

In DNA, the CDR3 is TGCGCCAGCAGCATAAGGGAGTTCACTGAAGCTTTCTTT. The encoded protein is CASSIREFTEAFF. The chain carries TRBV5-1 and TRBJ1-1, with D uncertain. Germline-derived CDR1 and CDR2 are SGHRS and YFSETQ. The CDR3 has 13 residues. Trimming pared 4 bases from V and 4 bases from J, leaving 11 bases between.